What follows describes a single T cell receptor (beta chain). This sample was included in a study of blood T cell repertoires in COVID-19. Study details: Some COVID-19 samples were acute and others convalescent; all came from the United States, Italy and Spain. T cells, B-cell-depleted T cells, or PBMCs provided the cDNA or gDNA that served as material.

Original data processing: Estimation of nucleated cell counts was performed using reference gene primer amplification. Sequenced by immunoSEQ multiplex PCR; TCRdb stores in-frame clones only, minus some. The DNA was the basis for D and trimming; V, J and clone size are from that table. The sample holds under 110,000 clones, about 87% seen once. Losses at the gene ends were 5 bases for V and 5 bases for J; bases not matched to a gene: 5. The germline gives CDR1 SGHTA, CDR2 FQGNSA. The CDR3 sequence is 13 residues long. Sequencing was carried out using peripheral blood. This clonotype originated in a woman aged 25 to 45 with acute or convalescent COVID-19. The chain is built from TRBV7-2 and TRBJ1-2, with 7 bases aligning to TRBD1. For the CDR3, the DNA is TGTGCCAGCAGCGCGACAGGGCTTTATGGCTACACCTTC. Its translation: CASSATGLYGYTF. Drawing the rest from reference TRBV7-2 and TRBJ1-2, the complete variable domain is GAGVSQSPSNKVTEKGKDVELRCDPISGHTALYWYRQSLGQGLEFLIYFQGNSAPDKSGLPSDRFSAERTGGSVSTLTIQRTQQEDSAVYLCASSATGLYGYTFGSGTRLTVV.